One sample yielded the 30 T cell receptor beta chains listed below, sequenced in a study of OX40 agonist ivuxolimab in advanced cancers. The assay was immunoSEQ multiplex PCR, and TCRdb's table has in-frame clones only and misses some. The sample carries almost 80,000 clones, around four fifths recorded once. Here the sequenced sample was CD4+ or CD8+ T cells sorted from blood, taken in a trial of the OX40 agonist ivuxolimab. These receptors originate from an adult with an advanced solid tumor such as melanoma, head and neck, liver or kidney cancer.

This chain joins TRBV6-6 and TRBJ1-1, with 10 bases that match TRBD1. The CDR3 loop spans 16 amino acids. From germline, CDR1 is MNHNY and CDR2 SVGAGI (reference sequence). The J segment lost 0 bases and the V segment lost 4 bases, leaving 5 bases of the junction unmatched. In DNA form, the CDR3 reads TGTGCCAGCAGTTCCGACAGGGGGCTGATGAACACTGAAGCTTTCTTT. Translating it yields CASSSDRGLMNTEAFF.

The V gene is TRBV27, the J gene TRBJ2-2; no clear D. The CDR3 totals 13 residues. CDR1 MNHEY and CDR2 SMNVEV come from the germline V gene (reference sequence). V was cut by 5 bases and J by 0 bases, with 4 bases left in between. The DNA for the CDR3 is TGTGCCAGCAGTCGAGCGAACACCGGGGAGCTGTTTTTT. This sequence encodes CASSRANTGELFF.

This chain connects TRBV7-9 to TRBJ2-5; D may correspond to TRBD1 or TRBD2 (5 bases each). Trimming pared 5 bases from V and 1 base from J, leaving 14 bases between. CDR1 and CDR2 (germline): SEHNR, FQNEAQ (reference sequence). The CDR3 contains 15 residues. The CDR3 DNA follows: TGTGCCAGCAGCCCCCCGGGACGGCCCCAAGAGACCCAGTACTTC. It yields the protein CASSPPGRPQETQYF.

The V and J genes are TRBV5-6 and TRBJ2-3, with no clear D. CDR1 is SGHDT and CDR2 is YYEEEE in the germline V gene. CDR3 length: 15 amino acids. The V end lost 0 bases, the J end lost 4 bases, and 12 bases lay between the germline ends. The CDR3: CASSLDGQASDTQYF. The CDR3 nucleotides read TGTGCCAGCAGCTTGGACGGCCAAGCGTCAGATACGCAGTATTTT.

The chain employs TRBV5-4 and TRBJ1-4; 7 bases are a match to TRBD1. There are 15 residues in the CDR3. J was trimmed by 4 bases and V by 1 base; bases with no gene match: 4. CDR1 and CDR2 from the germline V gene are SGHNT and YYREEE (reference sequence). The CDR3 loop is CASSLRGTVNEKLFF. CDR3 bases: TGTGCCAGCAGCTTGCGGGGGACAGTTAATGAAAAACTGTTTTTT.

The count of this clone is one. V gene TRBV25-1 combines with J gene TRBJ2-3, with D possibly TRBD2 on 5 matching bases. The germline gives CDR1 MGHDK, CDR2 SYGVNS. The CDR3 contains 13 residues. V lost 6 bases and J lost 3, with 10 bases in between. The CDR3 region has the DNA TGTGCCAGCAGGGAGGTAGCGACAGATACGCAGTATTTT. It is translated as CASREVATDTQYF.

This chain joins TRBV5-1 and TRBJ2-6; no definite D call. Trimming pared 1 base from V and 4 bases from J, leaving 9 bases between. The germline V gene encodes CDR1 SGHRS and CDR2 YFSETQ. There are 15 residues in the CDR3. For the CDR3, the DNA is TGCGCCAGCAGCTTGATGAGCTCCGGGGCCAACGTCCTGACTTTC. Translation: CASSLMSSGANVLTF.

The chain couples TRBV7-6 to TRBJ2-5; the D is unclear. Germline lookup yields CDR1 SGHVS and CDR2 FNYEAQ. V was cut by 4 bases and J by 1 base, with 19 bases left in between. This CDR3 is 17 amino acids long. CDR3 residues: CASSSLRPQRPQETQYF. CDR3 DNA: TGTGCCAGCAGCTCTTTACGACCCCAGCGTCCCCAAGAGACCCAGTACTTC.

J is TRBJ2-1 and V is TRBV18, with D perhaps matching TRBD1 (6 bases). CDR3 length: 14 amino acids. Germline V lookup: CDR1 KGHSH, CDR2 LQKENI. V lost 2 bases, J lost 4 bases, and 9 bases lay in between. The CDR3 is CASSPTGTYNEQFF. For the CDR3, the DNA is TGTGCCAGCTCACCAACCGGGACATACAATGAGCAGTTCTTC.

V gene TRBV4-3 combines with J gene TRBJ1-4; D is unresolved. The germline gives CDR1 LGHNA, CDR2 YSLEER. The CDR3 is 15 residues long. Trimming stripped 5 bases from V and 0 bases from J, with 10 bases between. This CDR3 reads CASSDTYATNEKLFF. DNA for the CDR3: TGCGCCAGCAGCGATACCTACGCAACTAATGAAAAACTGTTTTTT.

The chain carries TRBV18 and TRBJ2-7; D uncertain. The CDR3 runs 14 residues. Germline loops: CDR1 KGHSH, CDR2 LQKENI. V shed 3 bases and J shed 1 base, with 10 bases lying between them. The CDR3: CASSPNLQSYEQYF. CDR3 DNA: TGTGCCAGCTCACCCAACCTACAGTCCTACGAGCAGTACTTC. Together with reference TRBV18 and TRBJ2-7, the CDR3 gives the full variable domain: NAGVMQNPRHLVRRRGQEARLRCSPMKGHSHVYWYRQLPEEGLKFMVYLQKENIIDESGMPKERFSAEFPKEGPSILRIQQVVRGDSAAYFCASSPNLQSYEQYFGPGTRLTVT.

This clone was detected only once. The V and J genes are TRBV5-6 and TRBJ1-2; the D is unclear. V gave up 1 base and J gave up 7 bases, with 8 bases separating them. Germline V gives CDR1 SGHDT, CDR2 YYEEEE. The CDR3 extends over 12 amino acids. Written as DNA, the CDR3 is TGTGCCAGCAGCTTGCCGGCCACTGGCTACACCTTC. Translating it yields CASSLPATGYTF.

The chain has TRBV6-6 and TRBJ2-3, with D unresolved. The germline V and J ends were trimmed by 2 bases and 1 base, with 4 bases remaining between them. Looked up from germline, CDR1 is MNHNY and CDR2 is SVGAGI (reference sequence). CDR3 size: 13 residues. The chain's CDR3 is CASSYGGTDTQYF. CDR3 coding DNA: TGTGCCAGCAGTTACGGGGGCACAGATACGCAGTATTTT.

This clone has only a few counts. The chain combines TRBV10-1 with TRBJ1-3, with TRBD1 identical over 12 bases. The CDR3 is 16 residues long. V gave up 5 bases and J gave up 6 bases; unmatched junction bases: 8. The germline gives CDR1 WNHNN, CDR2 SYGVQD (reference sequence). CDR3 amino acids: CASSPFGTGGENTIYF. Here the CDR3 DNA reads TGCGCCAGCAGTCCCTTCGGGACAGGGGGCGAAAACACCATATATTTT.

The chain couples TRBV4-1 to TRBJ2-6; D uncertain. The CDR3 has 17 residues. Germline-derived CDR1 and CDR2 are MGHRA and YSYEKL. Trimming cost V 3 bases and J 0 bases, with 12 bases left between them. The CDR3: CASSQGRSSSGANVLTF. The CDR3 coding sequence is TGCGCCAGCAGCCAGGGCAGGTCGAGCTCTGGGGCCAACGTCCTGACTTTC.

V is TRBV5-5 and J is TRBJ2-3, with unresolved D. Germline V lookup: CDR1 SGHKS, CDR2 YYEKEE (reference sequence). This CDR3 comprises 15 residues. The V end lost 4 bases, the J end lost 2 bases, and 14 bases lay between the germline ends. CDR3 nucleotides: TGTGCCAGCAGCCTTGGTTGGACCAACACAGATACGCAGTATTTT. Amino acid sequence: CASSLGWTNTDTQYF. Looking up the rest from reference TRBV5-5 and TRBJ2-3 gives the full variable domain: DAGVTQSPTHLIKTRGQQVTLRCSPISGHKSVSWYQQVLGQGPQFIFQYYEKEERGRGNFPDRFSARQFPNYSSELNVNALLLGDSALYLCASSLGWTNTDTQYFGPGTRLTVL.

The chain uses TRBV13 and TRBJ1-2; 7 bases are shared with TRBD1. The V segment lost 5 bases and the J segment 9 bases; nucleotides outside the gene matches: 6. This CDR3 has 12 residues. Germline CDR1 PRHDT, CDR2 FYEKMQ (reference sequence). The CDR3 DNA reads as TGTGCCAGCAGCGCCGGGACAGCTCGCTACACCTTC. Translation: CASSAGTARYTF.

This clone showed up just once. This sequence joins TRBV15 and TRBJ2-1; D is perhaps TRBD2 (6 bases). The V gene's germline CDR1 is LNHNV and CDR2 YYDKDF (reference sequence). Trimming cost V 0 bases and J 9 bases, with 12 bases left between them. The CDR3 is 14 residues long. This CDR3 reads CATSRDAGSSEQFF. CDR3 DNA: TGTGCCACCAGCAGAGATGCGGGGTCTAGTGAGCAGTTCTTC.

CDR3 sequence: CASSQDFRGLAGNYEQYF. For the CDR3, the DNA is TGCGCCAGCAGCCAAGATTTTCGGGGACTAGCGGGTAACTACGAGCAGTACTTC. The genes are TRBV4-1 and TRBJ2-7; 12 bases are shared with TRBD2. Germline V gives CDR1 MGHRA, CDR2 YSYEKL. CDR3 length: 18 amino acids. With V trimmed by 0 bases and J by 3 bases, 9 bases remained unmatched.

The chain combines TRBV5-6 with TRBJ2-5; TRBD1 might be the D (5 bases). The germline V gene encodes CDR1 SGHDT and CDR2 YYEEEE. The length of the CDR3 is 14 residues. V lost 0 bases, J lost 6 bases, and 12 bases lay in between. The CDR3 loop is CASSLGSQGKTQYF. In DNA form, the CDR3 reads TGTGCCAGCAGCTTGGGTTCCCAGGGAAAGACCCAGTACTTC.

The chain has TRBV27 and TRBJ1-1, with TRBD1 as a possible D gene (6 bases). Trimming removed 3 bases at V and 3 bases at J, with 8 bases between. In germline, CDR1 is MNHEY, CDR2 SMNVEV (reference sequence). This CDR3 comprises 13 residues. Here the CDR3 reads CASSLEGDTEAFF. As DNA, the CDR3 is TGTGCCAGCAGTTTGGAGGGGGACACTGAAGCTTTCTTT.

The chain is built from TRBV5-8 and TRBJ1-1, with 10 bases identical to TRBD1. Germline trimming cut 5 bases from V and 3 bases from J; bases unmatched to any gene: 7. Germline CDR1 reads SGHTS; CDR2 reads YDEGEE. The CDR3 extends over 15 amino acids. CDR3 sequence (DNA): TGTGCCAGCAGTAGGGAGACAGGGGGCTACACTGAAGCTTTCTTT. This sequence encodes CASSRETGGYTEAFF.

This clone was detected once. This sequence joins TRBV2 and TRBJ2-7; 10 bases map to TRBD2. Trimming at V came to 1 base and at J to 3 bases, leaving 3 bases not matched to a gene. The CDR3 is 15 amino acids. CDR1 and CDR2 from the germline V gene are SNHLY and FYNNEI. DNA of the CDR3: TGTGCCAGCAGTGAAGGGGTAGCGGGGGGCTACGAGCAGTACTTC. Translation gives CASSEGVAGGYEQYF.

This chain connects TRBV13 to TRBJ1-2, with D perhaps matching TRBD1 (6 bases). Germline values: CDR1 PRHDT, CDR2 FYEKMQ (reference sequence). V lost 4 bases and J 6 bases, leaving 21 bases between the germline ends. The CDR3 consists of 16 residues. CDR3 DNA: TGTGCCAGCAGCTCACCCGGGACACCCCTACCGGATGGCTACACCTTC. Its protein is CASSSPGTPLPDGYTF.

The CDR3 region is CASSYVPDSSYEQYF. For the CDR3, the DNA is TGTGCCAGCAGTTACGTGCCCGACAGTTCCTACGAGCAGTACTTC. J is TRBJ2-7 and V is TRBV6-5; perhaps TRBD1 as D (5 bases). The CDR3 is 15 residues long. V was shortened by 2 bases and J by 1 base, with 12 bases between the two germline ends. The germline gives CDR1 MNHEY, CDR2 SVGAGI.

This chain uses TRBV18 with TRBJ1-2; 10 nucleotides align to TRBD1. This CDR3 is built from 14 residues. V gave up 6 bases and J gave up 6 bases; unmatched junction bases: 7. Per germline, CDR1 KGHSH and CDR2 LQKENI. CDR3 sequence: CASSPTGTGDGYTF. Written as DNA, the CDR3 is TGTGCCAGCTCGCCTACGGGGACAGGGGATGGCTACACCTTC.

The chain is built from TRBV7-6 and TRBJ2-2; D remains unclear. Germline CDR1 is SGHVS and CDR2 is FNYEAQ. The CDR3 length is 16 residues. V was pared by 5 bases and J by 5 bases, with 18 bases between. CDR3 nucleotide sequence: TGTGCCAGCAGCGGCCCTTTGGCTCGAAAGACCGGGGAGCTGTTTTTT. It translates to CASSGPLARKTGELFF.

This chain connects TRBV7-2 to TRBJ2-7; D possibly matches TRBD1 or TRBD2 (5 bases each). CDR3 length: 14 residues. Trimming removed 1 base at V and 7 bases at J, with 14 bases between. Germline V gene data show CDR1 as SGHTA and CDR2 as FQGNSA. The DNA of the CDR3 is TGTGCCAGCAGCTTAGAAGGGACCGTACGGGAGCAGTACTTC. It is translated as CASSLEGTVREQYF.

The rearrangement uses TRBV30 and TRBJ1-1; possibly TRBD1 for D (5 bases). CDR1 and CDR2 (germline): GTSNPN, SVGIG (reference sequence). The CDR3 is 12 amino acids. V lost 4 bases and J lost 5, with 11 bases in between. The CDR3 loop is CAWNGGKTEAFF. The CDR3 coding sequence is TGTGCCTGGAACGGGGGGAAGACTGAAGCTTTCTTT.

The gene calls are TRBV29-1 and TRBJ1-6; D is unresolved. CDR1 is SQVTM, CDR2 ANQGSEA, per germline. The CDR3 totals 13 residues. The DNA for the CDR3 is TGCAGTGGGTCGAACGGGAATAATTCACCCCTCCACTTT. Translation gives CSGSNGNNSPLHF.